This T cell receptor beta chain originates from a study of CD8 T cells in ankylosing spondylitis. Study-level points and caveats: What appeared characteristic of ankylosing spondylitis blood was a TCR beta motif of under 10 highly homologous variants. Significant enrichment of disease-linked clones was reportedly seen in matched ankylosing spondylitis synovial fluid.

Making use of molecular barcodes, quantitative 5'-RACE generated TCR beta libraries. TCRdb fed the 5' RACE reads into MiXCR, producing one record per CDR3 protein. The table has about 140,000 distinct CDR3 sequences, roughly 7.7% seen once; the top ten hold 7.3%. V was clipped by 4 bases and J by 0 bases, with 10 bases between them. Germline V gives CDR1 SGHTA, CDR2 FQGNSA. The CDR3 covers 15 residues. In this sample, this clonotype is medium-sized (0.01 to 0.1%). As yet, its antigen is unknown. This TCR was sampled from a male donor with ankylosing spondylitis. Sequencing used synovial fluid, either unsorted or a sorted T cell fraction (not recorded which). This chain connects TRBV7-2 to TRBJ2-1; the D is unclear. The CDR3, as DNA: TGTGCCAGCAGCTCTTACTATGCCTCCTACAATGAGCAGTTCTTC. Its protein is CASSSYYASYNEQFF. Full variable domain (outside the CDR3, taken from reference TRBV7-2 and TRBJ2-1): GAGVSQSPSNKVTEKGKDVELRCDPISGHTALYWYRQSLGQGLEFLIYFQGNSAPDKSGLPSDRFSAERTGGSVSTLTIQRTQQEDSAVYLCASSSYYASYNEQFFGPGTRLTVL.